The T cell receptor (beta chain) under discussion was sequenced for a study of metastatic and nonmetastatic thyroid tumors. Whole-study context: The study looked at repertoires side by side in blood and in tumor or nodule tissue from malignant and benign thyroid patients.

Many counts were recorded for this clone. This may arise from a read error, as a much more abundant clone is one base away. This same CDR3 is encoded by further DNA sequences in the sample. Trimming removed 6 bases at V and 10 bases at J, with 15 bases between. This CDR3 has 13 amino acids. Thyroid surgery was preceded by no treatment in any patient. In the study's own analysis: A papillary thyroid cancer distant-metastasis classifier was built from CDR3 differences across clinicopathological groups. TCRdb re-called clones from the PCR reads using MiXCR. The V and J calls come from TCRdb's annotation, not from the publication. The sample holds around 89,000 clones, just under 15% seen once.

The receptor was derived from a female donor with papillary thyroid cancer or a benign thyroid nodule (not recorded which). Some clones in this sample may be carry-over from other donors' samples. This chain links TRBV12-3 or TRBV12-4 with TRBJ2-2; TRBD1 is a possible D gene (5 bases). The sample taken for sequencing was blood. CDR3 in amino acids: CASSLISTEELFF. The CDR3 nucleotides are TGTGCCAGCAGCTTGATCTCGACAGAGGAGCTGTTTTTT.